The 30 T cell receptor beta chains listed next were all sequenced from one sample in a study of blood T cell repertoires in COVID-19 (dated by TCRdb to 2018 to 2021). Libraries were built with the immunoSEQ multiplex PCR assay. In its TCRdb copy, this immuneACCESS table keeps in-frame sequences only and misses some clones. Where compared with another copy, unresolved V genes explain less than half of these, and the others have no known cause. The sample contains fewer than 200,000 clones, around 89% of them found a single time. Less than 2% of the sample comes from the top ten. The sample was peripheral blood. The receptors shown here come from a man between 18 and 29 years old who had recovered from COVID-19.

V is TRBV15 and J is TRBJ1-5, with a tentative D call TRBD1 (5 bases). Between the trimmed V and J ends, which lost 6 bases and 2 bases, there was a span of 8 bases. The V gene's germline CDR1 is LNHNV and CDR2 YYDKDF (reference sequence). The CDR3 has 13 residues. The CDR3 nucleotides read TGTGCCACCAGAGCGACAGGCAATCAGCCCCAGCATTTT. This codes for CATRATGNQPQHF.

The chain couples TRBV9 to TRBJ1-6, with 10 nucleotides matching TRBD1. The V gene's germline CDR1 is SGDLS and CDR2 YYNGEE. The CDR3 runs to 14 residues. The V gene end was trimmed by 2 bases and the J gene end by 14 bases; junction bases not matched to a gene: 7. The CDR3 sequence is CASSVRDRGASLHF. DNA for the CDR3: TGTGCCAGCAGCGTTAGGGACAGGGGTGCGTCCCTCCACTTT.

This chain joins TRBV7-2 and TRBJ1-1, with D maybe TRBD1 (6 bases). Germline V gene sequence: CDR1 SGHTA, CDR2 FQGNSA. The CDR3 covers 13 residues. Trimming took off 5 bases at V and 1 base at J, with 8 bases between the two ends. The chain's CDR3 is CASSPTGNTEAFF. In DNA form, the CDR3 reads TGTGCCAGCAGCCCGACAGGGAACACTGAAGCTTTCTTT.

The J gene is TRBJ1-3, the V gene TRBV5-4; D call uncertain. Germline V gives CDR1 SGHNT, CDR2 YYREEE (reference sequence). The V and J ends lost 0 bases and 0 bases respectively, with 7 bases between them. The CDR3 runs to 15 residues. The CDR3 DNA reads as TGTGCCAGCAGCTTGGTCGGAGACTCTGGAAACACCATATATTTT. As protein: CASSLVGDSGNTIYF.

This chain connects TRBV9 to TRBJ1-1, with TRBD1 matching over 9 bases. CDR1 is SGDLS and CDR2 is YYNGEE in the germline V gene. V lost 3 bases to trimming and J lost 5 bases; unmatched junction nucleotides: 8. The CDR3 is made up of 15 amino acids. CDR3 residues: CASSGTGTGNTEAFF. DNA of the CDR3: TGTGCCAGCAGCGGAACCGGGACAGGGAATACTGAAGCTTTCTTT.

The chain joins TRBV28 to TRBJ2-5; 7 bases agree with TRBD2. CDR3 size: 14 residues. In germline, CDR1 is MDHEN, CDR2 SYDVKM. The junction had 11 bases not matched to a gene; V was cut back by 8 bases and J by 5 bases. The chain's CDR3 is CASRGRGAKETQYF. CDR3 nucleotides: TGTGCCAGCCGTGGGAGGGGAGCGAAGGAGACCCAGTACTTC. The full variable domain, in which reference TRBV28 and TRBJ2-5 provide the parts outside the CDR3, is DVKVTQSSRYLVKRTGEKVFLECVQDMDHENMFWYRQDPGLGLRLIYFSYDVKMKEKGDIPEGYSVSREKKERFSLILESASTNQTSMYLCASRGRGAKETQYFGPGTRLLVL.

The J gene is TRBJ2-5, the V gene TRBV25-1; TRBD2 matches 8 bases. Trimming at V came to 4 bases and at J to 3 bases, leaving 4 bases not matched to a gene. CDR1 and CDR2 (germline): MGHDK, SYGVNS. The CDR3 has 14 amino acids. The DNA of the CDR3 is TGTGCCAGCAGTGCAGCGGGAGTTGAAGAGACCCAGTACTTC. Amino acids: CASSAAGVEETQYF.

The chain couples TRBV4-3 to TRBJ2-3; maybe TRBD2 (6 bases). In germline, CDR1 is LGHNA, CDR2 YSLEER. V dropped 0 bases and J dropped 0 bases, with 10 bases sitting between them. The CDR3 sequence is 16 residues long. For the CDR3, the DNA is TGCGCCAGCAGCCAAGATTGGGGGGTTAGCACAGATACGCAGTATTTT. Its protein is CASSQDWGVSTDTQYF.

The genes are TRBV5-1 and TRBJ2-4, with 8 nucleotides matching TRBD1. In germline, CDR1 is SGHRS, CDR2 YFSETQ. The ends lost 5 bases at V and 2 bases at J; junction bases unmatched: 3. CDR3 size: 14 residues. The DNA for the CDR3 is TGCGCCAGCAGTTCAGGGGGCTCCAAAAACATTCAGTACTTC. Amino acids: CASSSGGSKNIQYF.

CDR3 nucleotide sequence: TGTGCCAGCTCACCACATGGGATAGAGGGTCAAAGCTCCTACGAGCAGTACTTC. This encodes CASSPHGIEGQSSYEQYF. V is TRBV18 and J is TRBJ2-7, with D perhaps TRBD2 (5 bases). Germline V gene sequence: CDR1 KGHSH, CDR2 LQKENI. The CDR3 has 18 amino acids. V was cut by 1 base and J by 0 bases, with 19 bases left in between.

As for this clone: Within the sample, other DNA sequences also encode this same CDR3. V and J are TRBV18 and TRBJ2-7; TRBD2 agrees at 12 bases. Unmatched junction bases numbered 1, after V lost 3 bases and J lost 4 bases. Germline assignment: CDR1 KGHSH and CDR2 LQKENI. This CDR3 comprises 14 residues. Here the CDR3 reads CASSPTSGSYEQYF. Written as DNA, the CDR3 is TGTGCCAGCTCACCGACTAGCGGGAGTTACGAGCAGTACTTC.

The CDR3 loop reads CASGLGLAGITDTQYF. The CDR3 DNA reads TGTGCTAGTGGTTTGGGACTAGCGGGGATAACAGATACGCAGTATTTT. The rearrangement uses TRBV12-5 and TRBJ2-3; TRBD2 aligns across 11 bases. V was clipped by 1 base and J by 3 bases; unmatched bases: 3. Germline V CDR1 and CDR2: LGHNT, FRNRAP. This CDR3 is built from 16 residues.

The CDR3, as DNA: TGTGCCTGGAGTCGCGGGGGGGGCTCCTACGAGCAGTACTTC. Encoded protein: CAWSRGGGSYEQYF. The chain recombines TRBV30 with TRBJ2-7; 9 bases line up with TRBD2. The V gene's germline CDR1 is GTSNPN and CDR2 SVGIG (reference sequence). Unmatched junction bases numbered 2, after V lost 2 bases and J lost 0 bases. This CDR3 is 14 amino acids long.

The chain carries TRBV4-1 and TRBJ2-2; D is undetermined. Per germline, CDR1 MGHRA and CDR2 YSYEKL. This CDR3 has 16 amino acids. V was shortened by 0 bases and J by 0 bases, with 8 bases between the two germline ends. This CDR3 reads CASSQEPGPNTGELFF. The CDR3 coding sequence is TGCGCCAGCAGCCAAGAACCGGGTCCGAACACCGGGGAGCTGTTTTTT.

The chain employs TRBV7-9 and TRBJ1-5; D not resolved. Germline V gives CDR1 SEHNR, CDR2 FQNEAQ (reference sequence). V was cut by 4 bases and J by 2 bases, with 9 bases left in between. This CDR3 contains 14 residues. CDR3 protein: CASSSVGGNQPQHF. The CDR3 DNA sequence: TGTGCCAGCAGCTCTGTCGGTGGCAATCAGCCCCAGCATTTT.

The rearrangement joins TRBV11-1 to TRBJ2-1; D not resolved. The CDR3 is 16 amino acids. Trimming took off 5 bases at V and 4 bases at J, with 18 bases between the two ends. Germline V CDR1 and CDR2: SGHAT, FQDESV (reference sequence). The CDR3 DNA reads TGTGCCAGCAGCCCCCTCGACTGGTCTTTTTACAATGAGCAGTTCTTC. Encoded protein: CASSPLDWSFYNEQFF.

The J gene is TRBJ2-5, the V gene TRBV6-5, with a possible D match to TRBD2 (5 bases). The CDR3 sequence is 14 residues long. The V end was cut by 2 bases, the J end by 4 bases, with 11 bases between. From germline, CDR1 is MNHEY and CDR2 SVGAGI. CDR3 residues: CASSYGLAGETQYF. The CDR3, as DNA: TGTGCCAGCAGTTACGGGCTAGCAGGAGAGACCCAGTACTTC.

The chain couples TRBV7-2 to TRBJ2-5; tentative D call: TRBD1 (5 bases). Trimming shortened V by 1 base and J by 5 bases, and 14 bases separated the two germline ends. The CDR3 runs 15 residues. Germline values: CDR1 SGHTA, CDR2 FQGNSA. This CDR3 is CASSLGTGSLETQYF. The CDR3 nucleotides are TGTGCCAGCAGCTTAGGAACAGGCTCTCTGGAGACCCAGTACTTC.

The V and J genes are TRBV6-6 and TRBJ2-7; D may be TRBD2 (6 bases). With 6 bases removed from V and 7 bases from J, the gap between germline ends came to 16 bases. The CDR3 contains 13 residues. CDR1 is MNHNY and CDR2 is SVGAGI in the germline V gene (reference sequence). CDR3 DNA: TGTGCCAGCAGGACTCTTAATGCGGGGGAGCAGTACTTC. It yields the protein CASRTLNAGEQYF.

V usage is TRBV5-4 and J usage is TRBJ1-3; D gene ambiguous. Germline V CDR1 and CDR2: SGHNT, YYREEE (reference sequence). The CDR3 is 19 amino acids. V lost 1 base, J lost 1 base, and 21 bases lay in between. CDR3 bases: TGTGCCAGCAGCTTGAGATCTACACGGACGGGGATATCTGGAAACACCATATATTTT. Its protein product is CASSLRSTRTGISGNTIYF. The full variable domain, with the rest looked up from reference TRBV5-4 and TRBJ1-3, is ETGVTQSPTHLIKTRGQQVTLRCSSQSGHNTVSWYQQALGQGPQFIFQYYREEENGRGNFPPRFSGLQFPNYSSELNVNALELDDSALYLCASSLRSTRTGISGNTIYFGEGSWLTVV.

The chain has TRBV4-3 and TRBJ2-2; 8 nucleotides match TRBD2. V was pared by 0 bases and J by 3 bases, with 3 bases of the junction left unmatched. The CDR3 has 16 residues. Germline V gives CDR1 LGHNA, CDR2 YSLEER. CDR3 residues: CASSQDTGGHTGELFF. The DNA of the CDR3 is TGCGCCAGCAGCCAAGATACGGGAGGGCACACCGGGGAGCTGTTTTTT.

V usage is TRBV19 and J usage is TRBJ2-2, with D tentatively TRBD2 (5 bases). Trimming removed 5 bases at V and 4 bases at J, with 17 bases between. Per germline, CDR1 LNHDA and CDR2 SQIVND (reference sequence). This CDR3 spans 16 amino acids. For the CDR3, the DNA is TGTGCCAGTAGTCCTATCAGAGGGTCCGGCACCGGGGAGCTGTTTTTT. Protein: CASSPIRGSGTGELFF.

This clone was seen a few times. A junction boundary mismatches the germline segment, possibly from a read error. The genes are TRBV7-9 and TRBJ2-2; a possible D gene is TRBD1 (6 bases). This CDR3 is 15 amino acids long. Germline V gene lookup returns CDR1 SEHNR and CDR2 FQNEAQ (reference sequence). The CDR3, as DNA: TGTGCCAGCGGCTTGGTGGACAGAAGGACCGGGGAGCTGTTTTTT. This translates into CASGLVDRRTGELFF.

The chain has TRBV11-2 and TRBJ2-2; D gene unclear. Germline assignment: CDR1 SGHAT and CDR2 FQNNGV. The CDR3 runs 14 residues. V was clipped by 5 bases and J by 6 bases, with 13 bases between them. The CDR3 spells CASSPSLRAGELFF. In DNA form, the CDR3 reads TGTGCCAGCAGCCCCAGCTTACGGGCCGGGGAGCTGTTTTTT.

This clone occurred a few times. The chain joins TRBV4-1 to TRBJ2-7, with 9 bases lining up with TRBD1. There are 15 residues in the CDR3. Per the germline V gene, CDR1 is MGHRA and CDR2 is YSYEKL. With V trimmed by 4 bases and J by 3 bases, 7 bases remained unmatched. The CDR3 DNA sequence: TGCGCCAGCAGCCCCCAGGGACAGGGTATCTACGAGCAGTACTTC. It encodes CASSPQGQGIYEQYF.

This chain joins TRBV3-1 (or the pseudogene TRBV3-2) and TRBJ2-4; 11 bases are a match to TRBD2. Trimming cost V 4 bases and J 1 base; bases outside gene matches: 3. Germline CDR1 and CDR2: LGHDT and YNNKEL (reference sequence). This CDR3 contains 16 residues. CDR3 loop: CASSPRTSGAKNIQYF. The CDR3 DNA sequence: TGTGCCAGCAGCCCTAGGACTAGCGGGGCCAAAAACATTCAGTACTTC.

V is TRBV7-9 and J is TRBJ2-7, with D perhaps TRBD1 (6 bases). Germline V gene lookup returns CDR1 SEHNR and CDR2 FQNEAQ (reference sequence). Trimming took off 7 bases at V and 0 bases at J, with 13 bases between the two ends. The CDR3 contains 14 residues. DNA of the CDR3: TGTGCCAGCACCCCCACAGGGCCCTCCTACGAGCAGTACTTC. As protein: CASTPTGPSYEQYF.

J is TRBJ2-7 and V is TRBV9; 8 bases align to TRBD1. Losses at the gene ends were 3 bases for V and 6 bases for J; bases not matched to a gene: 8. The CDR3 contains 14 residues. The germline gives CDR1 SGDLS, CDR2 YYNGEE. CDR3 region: CASSAWDRLSEQYF. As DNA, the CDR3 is TGTGCCAGCAGCGCGTGGGACAGGTTAAGCGAGCAGTACTTC.

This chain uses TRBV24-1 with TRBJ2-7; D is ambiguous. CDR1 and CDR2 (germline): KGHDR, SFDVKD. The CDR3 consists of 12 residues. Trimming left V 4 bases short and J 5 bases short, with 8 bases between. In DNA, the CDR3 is TGTGCCACCAGTGACTTGTCTCACGAGCAGTACTTC. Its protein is CATSDLSHEQYF.

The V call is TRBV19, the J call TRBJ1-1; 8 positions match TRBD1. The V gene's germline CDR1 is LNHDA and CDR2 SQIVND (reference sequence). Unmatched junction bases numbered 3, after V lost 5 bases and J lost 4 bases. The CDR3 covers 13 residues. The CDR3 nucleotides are TGTGCCAGTAGTCCGACAGGGGCCACTGAAGCTTTCTTT. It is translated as CASSPTGATEAFF.